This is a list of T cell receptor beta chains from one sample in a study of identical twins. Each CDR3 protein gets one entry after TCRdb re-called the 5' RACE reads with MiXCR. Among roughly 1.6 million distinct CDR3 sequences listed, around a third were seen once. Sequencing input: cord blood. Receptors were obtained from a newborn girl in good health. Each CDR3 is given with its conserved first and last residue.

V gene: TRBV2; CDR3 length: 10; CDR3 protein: CASTATEAFF
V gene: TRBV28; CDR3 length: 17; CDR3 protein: CASSGGGLALMNTEAFF
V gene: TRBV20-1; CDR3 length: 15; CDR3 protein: CSAQGGREAPYEQYF
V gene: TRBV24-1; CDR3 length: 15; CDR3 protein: CATSDLGAAEETQYF
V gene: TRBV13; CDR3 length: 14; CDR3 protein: CASSSGGNNSPLHF
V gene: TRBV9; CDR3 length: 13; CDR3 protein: CAISVAKTNEQFF
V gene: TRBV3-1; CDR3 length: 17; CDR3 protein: CTSSQDPGRVRTDTQYF
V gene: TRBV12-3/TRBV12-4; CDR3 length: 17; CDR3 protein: CASSSGPTRGGHNEQFF
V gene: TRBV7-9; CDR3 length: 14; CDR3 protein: CASSDRDRGQGYTF
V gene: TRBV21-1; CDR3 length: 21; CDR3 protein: CASSKWGRGPPLDISNQPQHF
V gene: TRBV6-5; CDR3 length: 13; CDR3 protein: CATSDRESHEQYF